These 25 T cell receptor beta chains originate from one sample sequenced in a study of blood T cell repertoires in COVID-19. The table came from immunoSEQ multiplex PCR; TCRdb's copy has only in-frame clones and leaves some out. The data show over 350,000 clones, about 86% seen once. Sequencing was done on a sample of PBMCs or T cells enriched from blood (not recorded which). These receptors came from a woman between 50 and 59 years old who had recovered from COVID-19.

The chain carries TRBV5-1 and TRBJ1-2, with a possible D match to TRBD1 (5 bases). V gave up 0 bases and J gave up 8 bases, with 14 bases separating them. The CDR3 is made up of 14 amino acids. Germline V gene data show CDR1 as SGHRS and CDR2 as YFSETQ. Here the CDR3 DNA reads TGCGCCAGCAGCTTGGACGTCCAGGGCAGGGGCTACACCTTC. It codes for CASSLDVQGRGYTF.

This chain links TRBV30 with TRBJ1-5; D is perhaps TRBD1 (5 bases). V was trimmed by 2 bases and J by 9 bases, leaving 11 bases between them. This CDR3 region has 12 residues. Germline V gene lookup returns CDR1 GTSNPN and CDR2 SVGIG (reference sequence). CDR3 nucleotide sequence: TGTGCCTGGAGTCCTGGGGCTCCGCCCCAGCATTTT. Protein product: CAWSPGAPPQHF.

This clone was counted between two and nine times. In the same sample, other DNA sequences code for this CDR3. V is TRBV7-9 and J is TRBJ1-1, with a tentative D call TRBD1 (5 bases). CDR1 is SEHNR, CDR2 FQNEAQ, per germline (reference sequence). The V end lost 5 bases, the J end lost 0 bases, and 10 bases lay between the germline ends. This CDR3 is built from 14 residues. CDR3 residues: CASSPGTVNTEAFF. CDR3 in DNA: TGTGCCAGCAGCCCCGGGACTGTGAACACTGAAGCTTTCTTT.

The rearrangement joins TRBV24-1 to TRBJ2-1; TRBD2 agrees at 8 bases. The V segment lost 5 bases and the J segment 8 bases; nucleotides outside the gene matches: 7. CDR1 is KGHDR and CDR2 is SFDVKD in the germline V gene. The CDR3 length is 14 residues. CDR3 nucleotide sequence: TGTGCCACCAGTGCACAGCGGGGGTTGCATGAGCAGTTCTTC. Translating it yields CATSAQRGLHEQFF.

CDR3 bases: TGTGCCAGCAGTTCCTCGCGGGACGGGAGGGAGGGTGCTTTCTTT. Translation: CASSSSRDGREGAFF. The rearrangement links TRBV28 to TRBJ1-1; TRBD1 is a possible D gene (5 bases). This CDR3 is built from 15 residues. With 4 bases removed from V and 11 bases from J, the gap between germline ends came to 23 bases. In germline, CDR1 is MDHEN, CDR2 SYDVKM.

This chain uses TRBV7-9 with TRBJ2-7; 9 positions agree with TRBD1. Trimming cost V 6 bases and J 5 bases; bases outside gene matches: 5. Germline V gene data show CDR1 as SEHNR and CDR2 as FQNEAQ (reference sequence). CDR3 length: 13 residues. In nucleotides, the CDR3 is TGTGCCAGCAGGATCGGGACAGGGAACGAGCAGTACTTC. It specifies CASRIGTGNEQYF.

Only one count was recorded for this clone. The chain is built from TRBV27 and TRBJ1-2; no reliable D call. V was shortened by 2 bases and J by 4 bases, with 14 bases between the two germline ends. The CDR3 contains 15 residues. Per germline, CDR1 MNHEY and CDR2 SMNVEV (reference sequence). The CDR3 DNA is TGTGCCAGCAGTTTAGGAGGTGGCCCTGCCTATGGCTACACCTTC. Translated, it gives CASSLGGGPAYGYTF.

A single count supports this clone. The genes are TRBV5-8 and TRBJ1-6; the match to TRBD1 covers 11 bases. Losses at the gene ends were 0 bases for V and 7 bases for J; bases not matched to a gene: 3. CDR3 length: 16 residues. Per the germline V gene, CDR1 is SGHTS and CDR2 is YDEGEE. In DNA form, the CDR3 reads TGTGCCAGCAGCTTGGGGACAGGGGGCGCAAATTCACCCCTCCACTTT. Translating gives CASSLGTGGANSPLHF. Drawing the rest from reference TRBV5-8 and TRBJ1-6, the complete variable domain is EAGVTQSPTHLIKTRGQQATLRCSPISGHTSVYWYQQALGLGLQFLLWYDEGEERNRGNFPPRFSGRQFPNYSSELNVNALELEDSALYLCASSLGTGGANSPLHFGNGTRLTVT.

This clone has only one observation. The chain carries TRBV4-1 and TRBJ2-1; 8 bases are a match to TRBD2. V gave up 4 bases and J gave up 0 bases; unmatched junction bases: 8. Germline CDR1 MGHRA, CDR2 YSYEKL. The CDR3 spans 17 residues. CDR3 protein: CASSRGLARSSYNEQFF. Here the CDR3 DNA reads TGCGCCAGCAGCCGCGGACTAGCCCGGAGCTCCTACAATGAGCAGTTCTTC.

This clone was counted many times. This rearrangement joins TRBV6-5 to TRBJ1-2; TRBD1 is a possible D gene (6 bases). Trimming pared 2 bases from V and 4 bases from J, leaving 14 bases between. The length of the CDR3 is 15 residues. CDR1 and CDR2 from the germline V gene are MNHEY and SVGAGI. The CDR3 region is CASSYQAGVSYGYTF. CDR3 nucleotides: TGTGCCAGCAGTTACCAGGCAGGGGTTAGCTATGGCTACACCTTC.

This clone was picked up one time. The chain employs TRBV4-3 and TRBJ1-2; TRBD1 matches at 11 bases. The CDR3 is 15 amino acids. The V gene end was trimmed by 3 bases and the J gene end by 5 bases; junction bases not matched to a gene: 5. Per the germline V gene, CDR1 is LGHNA and CDR2 is YSLEER. The CDR3: CASSHRDRGIYGYTF. The CDR3, as DNA: TGCGCCAGCAGCCACCGGGACAGGGGGATTTATGGCTACACCTTC.

J is TRBJ1-2 and V is TRBV29-1, with unresolved D. The germline CDR1 and CDR2 sequences are SQVTM and ANQGSEA. This CDR3 comprises 12 residues. Trimming stripped 0 bases from V and 5 bases from J, with 7 bases between. The CDR3 coding sequence is TGCAGCGTTGAAGATATGAGGTATGGCTACACCTTC. Residues: CSVEDMRYGYTF.

As to this clone: One junction end disagrees with the germline gene, perhaps due to a read error. The chain uses TRBV5-6 and TRBJ1-4; 7 bases are a match to TRBD1. This CDR3 is built from 14 residues. Germline V gives CDR1 SGHDT, CDR2 YYEEEE. CDR3 nucleotide sequence: TGCAATGAGAAATTGGGACAGCCCTTGGAAAAACTGTTTTTT. Its translation: CNEKLGQPLEKLFF.

The rearrangement links TRBV7-2 to TRBJ1-2; perhaps TRBD1 as D (5 bases). V dropped 8 bases and J dropped 4 bases, with 11 bases sitting between them. The CDR3 is made up of 12 amino acids. Germline V CDR1 and CDR2: SGHTA, FQGNSA. The CDR3 DNA follows: TGTGCCAGCGGGACTGCAACCTATGGCTACACCTTC. It encodes CASGTATYGYTF.

A few counts support this clone. This chain uses TRBV6-6 with TRBJ2-2; D is ambiguous. Germline loops: CDR1 MNHNY, CDR2 SVGAGI (reference sequence). V shed 6 bases and J shed 4 bases, with 9 bases lying between them. This CDR3 spans 13 amino acids. The CDR3 loop is CASRGSPTGELFF. CDR3 DNA: TGTGCCAGCAGGGGCAGCCCCACCGGGGAGCTGTTTTTT.

The V gene is TRBV7-9, the J gene TRBJ1-1; 8 nucleotides line up with TRBD1. This CDR3 is built from 15 residues. Germline assignment: CDR1 SEHNR and CDR2 FQNEAQ (reference sequence). Trimming removed 5 bases from V and 6 bases from J; junction bases left unmatched: 11. The CDR3 reads CASSPTDREAAEAFF. CDR3 DNA: TGTGCCAGCAGCCCGACGGACAGGGAAGCCGCTGAAGCTTTCTTT.

This rearrangement joins TRBV12-3 or TRBV12-4 to TRBJ2-7; tentative D call: TRBD1 (6 bases). Between the trimmed V and J ends, which lost 6 bases and 3 bases, there was a span of 12 bases. This CDR3 spans 13 amino acids. The CDR3 DNA reads TGTGCCAGCAGCAGGGACATGGGCTACGAGCAGTACTTC. Encoded protein: CASSRDMGYEQYF.

The chain combines TRBV5-1 with TRBJ1-1; weak D call: TRBD1 (6 bases). The CDR3 has 14 amino acids. CDR1 is SGHRS, CDR2 YFSETQ, per germline. Trimming removed 4 bases from V and 0 bases from J, with 10 bases in between. CDR3 protein: CASSTDSMNTEAFF. The CDR3 bases are TGCGCCAGCAGCACGGACAGCATGAACACTGAAGCTTTCTTT.

The rearrangement joins TRBV3-1 (or the pseudogene TRBV3-2) to TRBJ1-3; D gene uncertain. This CDR3 comprises 16 residues. Per germline, CDR1 LGHDT and CDR2 YNNKEL (reference sequence). The V end lost 0 bases, the J end lost 4 bases, and 13 bases lay between the germline ends. The CDR3 DNA reads TGTGCCAGCAGCCAAGAGTGGCAGGCGCCGGGAAACACCATATATTTT. Encoded protein: CASSQEWQAPGNTIYF.

The chain combines TRBV7-9 with TRBJ1-5; a possible D gene is TRBD1 (6 bases). Germline CDR1 reads SEHNR; CDR2 reads FQNEAQ (reference sequence). This CDR3 has 16 amino acids. V lost 0 bases, J lost 8 bases, and 17 bases lay in between. The CDR3 DNA reads TGTGCCAGCAGCTTAGCTTCGGACAGCCCGGCGGAGCCCCAGCATTTT. It is translated as CASSLASDSPAEPQHF.

The rearrangement uses TRBV24-1 and TRBJ1-2; weak D call: TRBD1 (6 bases). The V gene lost 5 bases and the J gene lost 5 bases, with 14 bases spanning the gap. This CDR3 has 14 amino acids. The germline gives CDR1 KGHDR, CDR2 SFDVKD. As DNA, the CDR3 is TGTGCCACCAGTGCTGCGACAGGACCATATGGCTACACCTTC. This gives the protein CATSAATGPYGYTF.

V is TRBV7-9 and J is TRBJ1-3; D gene unclear. Trimming cost V 0 bases and J 1 base, with 10 bases left between them. Germline V CDR1 and CDR2: SEHNR, FQNEAQ (reference sequence). This CDR3 contains 16 residues. The CDR3 sequence: CASSLAEVTSGNTIYF. CDR3 DNA: TGTGCCAGCAGCTTAGCCGAGGTTACTTCTGGAAACACCATATATTTT. Full variable domain (rest looked up from reference TRBV7-9 and TRBJ1-3): DTGVSQNPRHKITKRGQNVTFRCDPISEHNRLYWYRQTLGQGPEFLTYFQNEAQLEKSRLLSDRFSAERPKGSFSTLEIQRTEQGDSAMYLCASSLAEVTSGNTIYFGEGSWLTVV.

This chain links TRBV27 with TRBJ2-7, with a weak D call TRBD1 (5 bases). In germline, CDR1 is MNHEY, CDR2 SMNVEV (reference sequence). Trimming stripped 3 bases from V and 0 bases from J, with 9 bases between. CDR3 length: 14 residues. CDR3 region: CASSLPGPSYEQYF. The CDR3 region has the DNA TGTGCCAGCAGTTTGCCAGGGCCCTCCTACGAGCAGTACTTC.

The V and J genes are TRBV10-3 and TRBJ1-2, with D possibly being TRBD1 (6 bases). Germline values: CDR1 ENHRY, CDR2 SYGVKD. There are 15 residues in the CDR3. The germline V and J ends were trimmed by 2 bases and 8 bases, with 18 bases remaining between them. The CDR3 protein is CAISEPHGGLGGYTF. CDR3 sequence (DNA): TGTGCCATCAGTGAGCCGCACGGGGGGCTGGGCGGCTACACCTTC.

The chain is built from TRBV27 and TRBJ2-1; 8 bases map to TRBD2. The J segment lost 9 bases and the V segment lost 2 bases, leaving 6 bases of the junction unmatched. The length of the CDR3 is 14 residues. Looked up from germline, CDR1 is MNHEY and CDR2 is SMNVEV (reference sequence). Here the CDR3 reads CASSLLAGGGEQFF. The DNA of the CDR3 is TGTGCCAGCAGTTTACTTGCGGGGGGCGGTGAGCAGTTCTTC.